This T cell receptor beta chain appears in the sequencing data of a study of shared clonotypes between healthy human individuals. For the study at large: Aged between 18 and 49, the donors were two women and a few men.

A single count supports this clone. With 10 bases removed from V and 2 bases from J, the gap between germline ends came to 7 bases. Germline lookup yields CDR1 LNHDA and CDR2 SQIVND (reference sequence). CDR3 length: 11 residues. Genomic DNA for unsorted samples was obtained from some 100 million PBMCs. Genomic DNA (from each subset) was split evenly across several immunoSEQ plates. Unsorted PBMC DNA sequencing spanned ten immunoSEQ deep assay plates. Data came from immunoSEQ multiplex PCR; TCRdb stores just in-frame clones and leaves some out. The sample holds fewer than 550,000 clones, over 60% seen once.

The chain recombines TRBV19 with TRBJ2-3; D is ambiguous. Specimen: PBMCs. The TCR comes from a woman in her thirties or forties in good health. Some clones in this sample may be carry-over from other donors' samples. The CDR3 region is CAKRHTDTQYF. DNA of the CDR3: TGTGCCAAACGACACACAGATACGCAGTATTTT.